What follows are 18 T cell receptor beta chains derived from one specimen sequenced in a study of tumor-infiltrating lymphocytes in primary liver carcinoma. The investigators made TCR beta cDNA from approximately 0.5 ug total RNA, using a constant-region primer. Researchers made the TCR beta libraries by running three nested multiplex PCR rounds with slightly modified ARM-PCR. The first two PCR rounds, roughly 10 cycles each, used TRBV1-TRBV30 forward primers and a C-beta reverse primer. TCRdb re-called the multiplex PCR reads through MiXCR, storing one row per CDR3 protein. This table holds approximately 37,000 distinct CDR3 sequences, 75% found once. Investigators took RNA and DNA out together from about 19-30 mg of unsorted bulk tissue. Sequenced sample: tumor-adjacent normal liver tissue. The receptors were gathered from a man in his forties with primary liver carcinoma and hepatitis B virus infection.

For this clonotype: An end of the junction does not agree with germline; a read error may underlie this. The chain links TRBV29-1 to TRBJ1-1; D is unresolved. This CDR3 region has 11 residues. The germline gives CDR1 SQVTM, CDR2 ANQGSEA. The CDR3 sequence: CSVRDNNEAFF. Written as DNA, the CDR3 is TGCAGCGTCCGCGATAACAATGAAGCCTTCTTT. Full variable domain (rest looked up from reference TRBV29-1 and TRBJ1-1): SAVISQKPSRDICQRGTSLTIQCQVDSQVTMMFWYRQQPGQSLTLIATANQGSEATYESGFVIDKFPISRPNLTFSTLTVSNMSPEDSSIYLCSVRDNNEAFFGQGTRLTVV.

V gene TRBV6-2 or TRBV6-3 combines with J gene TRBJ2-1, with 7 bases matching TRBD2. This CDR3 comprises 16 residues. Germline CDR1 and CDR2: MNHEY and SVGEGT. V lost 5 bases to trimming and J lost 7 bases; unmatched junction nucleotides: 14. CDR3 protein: CASSPRTRVRANEQFF. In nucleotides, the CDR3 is TGTGCCAGCAGTCCCCGGACTAGAGTGAGAGCAAATGAGCAGTTCTTC.

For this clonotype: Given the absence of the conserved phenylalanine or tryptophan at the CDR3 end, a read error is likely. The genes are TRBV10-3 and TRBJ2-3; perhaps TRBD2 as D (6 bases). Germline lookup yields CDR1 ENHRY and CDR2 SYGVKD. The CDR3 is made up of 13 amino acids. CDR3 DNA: TGTGCCATCAATACGGGACTCGAAGATGCGCAGTATTAT. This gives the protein CAINTGLEDAQYY.

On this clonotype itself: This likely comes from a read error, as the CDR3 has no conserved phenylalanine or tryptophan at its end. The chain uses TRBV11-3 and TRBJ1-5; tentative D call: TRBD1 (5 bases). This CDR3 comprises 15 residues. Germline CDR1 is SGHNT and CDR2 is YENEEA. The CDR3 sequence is CASCLDLGVAQLQHS. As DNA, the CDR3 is TGTGCCAGCTGCTTAGATCTGGGGGTGGCTCAGCTCCAGCATTCT.

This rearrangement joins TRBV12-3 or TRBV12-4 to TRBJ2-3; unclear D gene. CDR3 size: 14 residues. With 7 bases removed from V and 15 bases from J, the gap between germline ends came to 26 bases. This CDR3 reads CASTDLSRTDMHYF. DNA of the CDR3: TGTGCCAGCACCGATCTTAGCCGCACAGATATGCATTATTTT.

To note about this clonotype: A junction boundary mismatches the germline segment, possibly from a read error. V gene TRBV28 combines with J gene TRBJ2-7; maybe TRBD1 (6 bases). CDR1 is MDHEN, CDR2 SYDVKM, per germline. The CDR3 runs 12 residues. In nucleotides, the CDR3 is TGCGTCAGCAGGCCACTACAGGGCGAGCAGTACTTC. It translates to CVSRPLQGEQYF.

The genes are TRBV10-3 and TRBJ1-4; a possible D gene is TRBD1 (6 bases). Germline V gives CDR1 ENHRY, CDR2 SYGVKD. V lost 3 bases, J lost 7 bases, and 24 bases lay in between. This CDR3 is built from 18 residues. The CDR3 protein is CAISERGRGGSGSEKLFF. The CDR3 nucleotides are TGTGCCATCAGTGAAAGAGGCAGGGGAGGATCGGGGAGTGAAAAACTGTTTTTT.

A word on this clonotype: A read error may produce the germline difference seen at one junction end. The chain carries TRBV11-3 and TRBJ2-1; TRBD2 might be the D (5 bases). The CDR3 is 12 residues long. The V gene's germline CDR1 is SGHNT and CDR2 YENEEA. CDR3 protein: CASSLIANERIF. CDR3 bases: TGTGCCAGCAGCTTAATTGCCAATGAGCGGATCTTC.

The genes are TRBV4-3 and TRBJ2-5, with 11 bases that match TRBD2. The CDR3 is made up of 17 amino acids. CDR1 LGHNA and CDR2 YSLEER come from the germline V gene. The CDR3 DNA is TGCATCAGCAGCCAAGCGGCTAGCGGGAGGACTGATGAGACCCAGTACTTC. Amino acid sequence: CISSQAASGRTDETQYF.

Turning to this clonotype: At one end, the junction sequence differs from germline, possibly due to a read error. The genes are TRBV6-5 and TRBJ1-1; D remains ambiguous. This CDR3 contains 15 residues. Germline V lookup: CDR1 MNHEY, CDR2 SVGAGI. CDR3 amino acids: CVSSYRRSTNTEAFF. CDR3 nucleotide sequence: TGTGTCAGCAGTTACCGCAGGAGTACGAACACTGAAGCTTTCTTT.

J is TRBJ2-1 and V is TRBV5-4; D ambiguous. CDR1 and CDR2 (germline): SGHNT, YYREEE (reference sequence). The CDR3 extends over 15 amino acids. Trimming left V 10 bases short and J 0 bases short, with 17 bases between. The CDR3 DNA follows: TGTGCCTGCGAAAAGGACCCGAGCTCCTACAATGAGCAGTTCTTC. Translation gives CACEKDPSSYNEQFF.

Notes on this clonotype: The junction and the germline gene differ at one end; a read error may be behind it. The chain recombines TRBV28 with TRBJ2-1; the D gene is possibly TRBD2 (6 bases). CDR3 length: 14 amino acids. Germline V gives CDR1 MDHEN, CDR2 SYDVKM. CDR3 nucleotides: TGTGCCAGCAGCCGGGACTTGGTCTACAGTGAGCAGTTCTTC. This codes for CASSRDLVYSEQFF. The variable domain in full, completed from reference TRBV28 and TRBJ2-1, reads DVKVTQSSRYLVKRTGEKVFLECVQDMDHENMFWYRQDPGLGLRLIYFSYDVKMKEKGDIPEGYSVSREKKERFSLILESASTNQTSMYLCASSRDLVYSEQFFGPGTRLTVL.

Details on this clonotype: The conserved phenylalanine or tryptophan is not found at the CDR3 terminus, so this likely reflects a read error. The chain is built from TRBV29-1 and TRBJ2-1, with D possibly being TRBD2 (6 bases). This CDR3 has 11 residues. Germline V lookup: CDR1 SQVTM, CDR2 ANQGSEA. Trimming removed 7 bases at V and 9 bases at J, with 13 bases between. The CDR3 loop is CSGDSGSEQFS. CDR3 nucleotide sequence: TGCAGCGGGGACTCGGGAAGTGAGCAGTTCTCC.

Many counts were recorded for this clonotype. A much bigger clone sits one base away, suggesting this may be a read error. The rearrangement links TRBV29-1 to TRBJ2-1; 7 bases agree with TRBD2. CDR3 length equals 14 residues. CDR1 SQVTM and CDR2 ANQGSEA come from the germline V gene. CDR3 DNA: TGCAGCGGGGGGGGGAGCGGCTCCCACAATGAGCAGTTCTTC. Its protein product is CSGGGSGSHNEQFF.

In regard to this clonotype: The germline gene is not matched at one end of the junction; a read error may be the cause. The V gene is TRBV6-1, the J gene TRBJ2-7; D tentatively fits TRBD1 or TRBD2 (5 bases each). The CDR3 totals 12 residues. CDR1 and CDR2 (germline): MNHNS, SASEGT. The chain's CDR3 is CAAGGRLYEQCF. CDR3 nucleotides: TGTGCCGCTGGGGGACGTCTCTACGAGCAGTGCTTC.

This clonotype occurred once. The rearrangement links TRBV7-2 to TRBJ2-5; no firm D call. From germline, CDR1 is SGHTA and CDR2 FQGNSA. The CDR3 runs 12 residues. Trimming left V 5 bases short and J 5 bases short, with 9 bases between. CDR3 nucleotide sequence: TGTGCCAGCAGCCCTTTGGTTGAGACCCAGTACTTC. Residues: CASSPLVETQYF.

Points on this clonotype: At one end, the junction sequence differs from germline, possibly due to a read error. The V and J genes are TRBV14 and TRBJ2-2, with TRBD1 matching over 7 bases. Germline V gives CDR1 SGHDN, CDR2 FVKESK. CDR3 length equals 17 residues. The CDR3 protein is CASSQGSRTGNTGELLF. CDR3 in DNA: TGTGCCAGCAGCCAAGGAAGCAGAACAGGGAACACAGGGGAGCTGCTTTTT.

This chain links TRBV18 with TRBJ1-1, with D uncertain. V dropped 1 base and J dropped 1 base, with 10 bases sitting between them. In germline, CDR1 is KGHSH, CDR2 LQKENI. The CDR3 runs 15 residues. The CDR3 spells CASSPLGSPNTEAFF. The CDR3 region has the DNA TGTGCCAGCTCACCACTGGGTTCCCCGAACACTGAAGCTTTCTTT.